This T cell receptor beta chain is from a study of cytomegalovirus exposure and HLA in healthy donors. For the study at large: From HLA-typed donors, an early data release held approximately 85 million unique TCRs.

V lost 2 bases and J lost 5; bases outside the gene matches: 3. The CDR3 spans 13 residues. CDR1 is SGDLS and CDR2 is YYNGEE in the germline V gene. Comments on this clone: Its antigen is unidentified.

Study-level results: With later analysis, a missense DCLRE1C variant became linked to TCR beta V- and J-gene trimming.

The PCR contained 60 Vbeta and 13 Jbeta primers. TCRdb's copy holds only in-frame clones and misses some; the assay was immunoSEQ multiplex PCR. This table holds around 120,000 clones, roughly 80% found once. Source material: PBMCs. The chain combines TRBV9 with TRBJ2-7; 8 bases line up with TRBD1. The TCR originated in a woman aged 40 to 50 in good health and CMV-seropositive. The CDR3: CASSVEDRDEQYF. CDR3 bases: TGTGCCAGCAGCGTCGAGGACAGGGACGAGCAGTACTTC.